This is a list of T cell receptor beta chains from one sample in a study of OX40 agonist ivuxolimab in advanced cancers. Clones were read by immunoSEQ multiplex PCR, and TCRdb kept only the in-frame ones, dropping some. The sample consists of fewer than 140,000 clones, about nine tenths of them appearing once. This sample comprised CD4+ or CD8+ T cells sorted from blood, obtained in a trial of the OX40 agonist ivuxolimab. These receptor sequences come from an adult with an advanced solid tumor such as melanoma, head and neck, liver or kidney cancer. The conserved cysteine and the conserved F or W are not part of the CDR3 here. Fields, in order: CDR3 protein, clone size, J gene, V gene. Size is omitted from some rows. Given values are once, few, many or a class for expanded clones.

CDR3: ASSLYPNSGNTIY
size: -
J: TRBJ1-3
V: TRBV7-2

CDR3: ASSLWGQGAPGANVLT
size: once
J: TRBJ2-6
V: TRBV28

CDR3: ASSEQGGPDTQY
size: -
J: TRBJ2-3
V: TRBV6-1

CDR3: ASSLGQGAVGNTIY
size: -
J: TRBJ1-3
V: TRBV7-2

CDR3: ASSDTGRYGYT
size: -
J: TRBJ1-2
V: TRBV6-1

CDR3: ASSLQGAFNTEAF
size: -
J: TRBJ1-1
V: TRBV6-1

CDR3: ASSPRDEDYGYT
size: once
J: TRBJ1-2
V: TRBV7-2

CDR3: ASTKLGRETQY
size: -
J: TRBJ2-5
V: TRBV7-6

CDR3: ASREGSGANVLT
size: once
J: TRBJ2-6
V: TRBV28

CDR3: ASSLTGEGEAF
size: -
J: TRBJ1-1
V: TRBV5-1

CDR3: ASSSLRANYGYT
size: -
J: TRBJ1-2
V: TRBV11-2

CDR3: ASRTGEFREKLF
size: -
J: TRBJ1-4
V: TRBV28

CDR3: ASSPPLGTQY
size: -
J: TRBJ2-3
V: TRBV18

CDR3: AIGGEQGPFPYNEQF
size: -
J: TRBJ2-1
V: TRBV10-3

CDR3: ASSPISAGANVLT
size: -
J: TRBJ2-6
V: TRBV5-1

CDR3: ASSYDRSNSGNTIY
size: -
J: TRBJ1-3
V: TRBV6-5